Listed here are 17 T cell receptor beta chains from one sample, sequenced in a study of T-cell memory formation after mild COVID-19. TCRdb analysed the 5' RACE reads with MiXCR anew, one entry per CDR3 protein. The sample contains roughly 400,000 distinct CDR3 sequences, 20% to 30% of which appear only once. The sample taken for sequencing was PBMCs or a T cell subset sorted from them (not recorded which). The source of these receptors is an adult woman who had mild COVID-19 (a few samples of this study predate the infection). Cell type and time point are not known.

This clonotype was observed a handful of times. The chain uses TRBV9 and TRBJ2-2, with 8 bases identical to TRBD1. Germline trimming cut 4 bases from V and 4 bases from J; bases unmatched to any gene: 9. This CDR3 region has 16 residues. The germline gives CDR1 SGDLS, CDR2 YYNGEE. DNA of the CDR3: TGTGCCAGCAGCCCTGGACAGGGCCGGATCACCGGGGAGCTGTTTTTT. Translation gives CASSPGQGRITGELFF.

This chain joins TRBV24-1 and TRBJ2-5, with 8 bases matching TRBD2. Germline V gene data show CDR1 as KGHDR and CDR2 as SFDVKD. The CDR3 runs to 14 residues. J lost 1 base, V lost 9 bases, and 6 bases had no gene match. This chain's CDR3 is CATSAGAIQETQYF. In nucleotides, the CDR3 is TGTGCCACCTCAGCGGGGGCGATCCAAGAGACCCAGTACTTC.

This clonotype occurred a few times. The J gene is TRBJ2-6, the V gene TRBV6-2 or TRBV6-3; possible D gene TRBD2, 5 bases. CDR1 is MNHEY and CDR2 is SVGEGT in the germline V gene. The CDR3 is 15 residues long. Trimming removed 4 bases from V and 0 bases from J, with 7 bases in between. The CDR3 protein is CASSLEDSGANVLTF. Written as DNA, the CDR3 is TGTGCCAGCAGTTTGGAGGACTCTGGGGCCAACGTCCTGACTTTC.

This clonotype was counted between two and nine times. V gene TRBV7-7 combines with J gene TRBJ2-1; D may correspond to TRBD1 or TRBD2 (5 bases each). Trimming removed 5 bases at V and 0 bases at J, with 11 bases between. The CDR3 runs 15 residues. Looked up from germline, CDR1 is SSHAT and CDR2 is FNYEAQ (reference sequence). The CDR3 coding sequence is TGTGCCAGCAGCGCCGGGACCCTCTCCTACAATGAGCAGTTCTTC. Amino acid sequence: CASSAGTLSYNEQFF.

This clonotype was recorded a few times. The rearrangement uses TRBV29-1 and TRBJ1-1, with D possibly TRBD1 on 6 matching bases. The CDR3 is 13 residues long. With 3 bases removed from V and 5 bases from J, the gap between germline ends came to 13 bases. The germline CDR1 and CDR2 sequences are SQVTM and ANQGSEA. This CDR3 is CSVEPGARTEAFF. CDR3 nucleotides: TGCAGCGTTGAGCCGGGGGCGAGGACTGAAGCTTTCTTT.

V usage is TRBV2 and J usage is TRBJ1-4, with TRBD1 matching over 9 bases. CDR1 and CDR2 (germline): SNHLY, FYNNEI. The CDR3 totals 14 residues. J gave up 6 bases and V 5 bases, and 4 bases lay outside the gene matches. CDR3 residues: CASSRDRVDEKLFF. The CDR3 region has the DNA TGTGCCAGCAGTCGGGACAGGGTGGATGAAAAACTGTTTTTT.

The rearrangement links TRBV25-1 to TRBJ2-1, with D possibly matching TRBD2 (6 bases). This CDR3 comprises 13 residues. Trimming pared 2 bases from V and 8 bases from J, leaving 10 bases between. From germline, CDR1 is MGHDK and CDR2 SYGVNS. This chain's CDR3 is CASSEGGTDEQFF. CDR3 DNA: TGTGCCAGCAGTGAAGGGGGGACGGATGAGCAGTTCTTC.

This chain links TRBV7-2 with TRBJ1-2; TRBD1 matches at 8 bases. The germline gives CDR1 SGHTA, CDR2 FQGNSA. After removal of 5 bases from V and 8 bases from J, the junction contained 10 bases not matched to a gene. The CDR3 is 14 amino acids. The CDR3 loop is CASSTQTGDGGYTF. The CDR3 DNA follows: TGTGCCAGCAGCACCCAGACAGGGGATGGGGGCTACACCTTC.

This chain connects TRBV25-1 to TRBJ1-2; D unresolved. This CDR3 spans 13 amino acids. Trimming removed 6 bases at V and 6 bases at J, with 14 bases between. Germline-derived CDR1 and CDR2 are MGHDK and SYGVNS. The CDR3 region is CASSAVSADGYTF. The CDR3 DNA is TGTGCCAGCAGCGCGGTTTCAGCGGATGGCTACACCTTC.

This chain links TRBV30 with TRBJ2-5, with TRBD1 as a possible D gene (5 bases). Germline V gene lookup returns CDR1 GTSNPN and CDR2 SVGIG (reference sequence). The CDR3 contains 12 residues. The V and J ends lost 0 bases and 4 bases respectively, with 6 bases between them. CDR3 amino acids: CAWSVGAETQYF. The CDR3 DNA sequence: TGTGCCTGGAGTGTAGGGGCAGAGACCCAGTACTTC.

The V and J genes are TRBV19 and TRBJ2-1; the D call may be TRBD1 or TRBD2 (5 bases each). Trimming took 1 base from V and 9 from J, leaving 10 bases between them. The CDR3 has 13 residues. The germline V gene encodes CDR1 LNHDA and CDR2 SQIVND (reference sequence). CDR3 in amino acids: CASSIGWGSEQFF. The DNA of the CDR3 is TGTGCCAGTAGTATAGGATGGGGGTCTGAGCAGTTCTTC.

This clonotype was seen a handful of times. The chain employs TRBV7-2 and TRBJ2-7, with D perhaps TRBD2 (6 bases). This CDR3 is built from 14 residues. The germline V gene has CDR1 SGHTA and CDR2 FQGNSA. V dropped 2 bases and J dropped 0 bases, with 8 bases sitting between them. In DNA form, the CDR3 reads TGTGCCAGCAGCTTATTGCGGGACTCCTACGAGCAGTACTTC. It specifies CASSLLRDSYEQYF. Looking up the rest from reference TRBV7-2 and TRBJ2-7 gives the full variable domain: GAGVSQSPSNKVTEKGKDVELRCDPISGHTALYWYRQSLGQGLEFLIYFQGNSAPDKSGLPSDRFSAERTGGSVSTLTIQRTQQEDSAVYLCASSLLRDSYEQYFGPGTRLTVT.

A few counts support this clonotype. The gene calls are TRBV6-1 and TRBJ1-1, with TRBD1 matching 9 bases. From germline, CDR1 is MNHNS and CDR2 SASEGT. The junction had 8 bases not matched to a gene; V was cut back by 6 bases and J by 12 bases. The CDR3 contains 12 residues. The CDR3 sequence is CASSEDRGDTFF. The CDR3 DNA reads TGTGCCAGCAGCGAGGACAGGGGCGACACTTTCTTT.

A few counts support this clonotype. The CDR3 coding sequence is TGTGCCAGCAGTTCGAACAGGGACCCACAGGGTGAGCAGTTCTTC. Protein product: CASSSNRDPQGEQFF. The chain joins TRBV6-5 to TRBJ2-1, with D possibly matching TRBD1 (6 bases). CDR1 and CDR2 (germline): MNHEY, SVGAGI. V was shortened by 4 bases and J by 9 bases, with 19 bases between the two germline ends. The CDR3 is 15 residues long.

J is TRBJ2-1 and V is TRBV29-1, with 9 bases lining up with TRBD2. CDR1 SQVTM and CDR2 ANQGSEA come from the germline V gene. Trimming cost V 3 bases and J 9 bases; bases outside gene matches: 6. The CDR3 extends over 13 amino acids. For the CDR3, the DNA is TGCAGCGTTGAGTCGCTAGCGGGACTTGAGCAGTTCTTC. This encodes CSVESLAGLEQFF.

This clonotype occurred a few times. The chain recombines TRBV6-5 with TRBJ2-1, with D perhaps assigned TRBD1 or TRBD2 (5 bases each). Between the trimmed V and J ends, which lost 4 bases and 9 bases, there was a span of 25 bases. This CDR3 has 17 amino acids. Germline CDR1 is MNHEY and CDR2 is SVGAGI. The CDR3 reads CASSLGRISVTQGEQFF. The CDR3 DNA sequence: TGTGCCAGCAGTTTGGGACGGATTTCCGTCACCCAGGGTGAGCAGTTCTTC.

This clonotype has a handful of counts. The chain has TRBV7-9 and TRBJ2-7; 7 bases agree with TRBD1. V lost 5 bases and J lost 0; bases outside the gene matches: 7. CDR1 and CDR2 from the germline V gene are SEHNR and FQNEAQ (reference sequence). This CDR3 spans 15 amino acids. This chain's CDR3 is CASSISTGSSYEQYF. CDR3 sequence (DNA): TGTGCCAGCAGCATTTCGACAGGGAGCTCCTACGAGCAGTACTTC.